This TCR beta chain was found in a study of T cell repertoires in cytomegalovirus infection. This clonotype was detected a few times. What it binds is unknown. One entry per CDR3 protein results from TCRdb running MiXCR on the reads. The sample holds about 900,000 distinct CDR3 sequences, around 30% seen once. Germline V gene sequence: CDR1 MDHEN, CDR2 SYDVKM. The ends were cut back, 0 bases at V and 6 bases at J, with 6 bases in the middle. This CDR3 spans 12 amino acids. The TCR was taken from a human donor in good health (CMV status not recorded). Some clones in this sample may be carry-over from other donors' samples. Sequences were derived from cultured CD8+ T cells from PBMCs, sampled from culture after CMV antigen stimulation. This chain connects TRBV28 to TRBJ2-7; no clear D gene. Here the CDR3 reads CASSLWGSEQYV. In nucleotides, the CDR3 is TGTGCCAGCAGTTTATGGGGGTCCGAGCAGTACGTC.